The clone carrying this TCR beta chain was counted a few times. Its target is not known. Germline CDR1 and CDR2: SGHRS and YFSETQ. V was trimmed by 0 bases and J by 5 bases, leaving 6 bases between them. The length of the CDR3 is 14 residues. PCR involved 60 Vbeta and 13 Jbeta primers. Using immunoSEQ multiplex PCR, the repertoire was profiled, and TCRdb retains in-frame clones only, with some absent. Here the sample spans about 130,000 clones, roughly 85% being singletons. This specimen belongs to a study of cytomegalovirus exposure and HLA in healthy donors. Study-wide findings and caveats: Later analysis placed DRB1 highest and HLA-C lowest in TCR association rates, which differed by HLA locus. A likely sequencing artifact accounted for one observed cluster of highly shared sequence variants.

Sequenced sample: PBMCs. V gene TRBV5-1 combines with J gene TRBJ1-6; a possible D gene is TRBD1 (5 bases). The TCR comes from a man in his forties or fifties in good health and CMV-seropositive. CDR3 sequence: CASSLVGDNSPLHF. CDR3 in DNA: TGCGCCAGCAGCTTGGTAGGGGATAATTCACCCCTCCACTTT.